Presented here are 27 T cell receptor beta chains from one specimen sequenced in a study of blood T cell repertoires in COVID-19. Sequencing was performed with immunoSEQ multiplex PCR; in TCRdb, only in-frame clones are kept and a portion is missing. The sample has 190,000 or so clones, around 89% seen once. Material: PBMCs or T cells enriched from blood (not recorded which). These TCRs come from a man aged 25 to 45 who had recovered from COVID-19.

The chain recombines TRBV28 with TRBJ1-1; D call uncertain. Trimming took 7 bases from V and 5 from J, leaving 8 bases between them. The CDR3 spans 11 residues. The germline V gene encodes CDR1 MDHEN and CDR2 SYDVKM. The CDR3: CASNSRTEAFF. DNA for the CDR3: TGTGCCAGCAACTCCAGGACTGAAGCTTTCTTT.

The gene calls are TRBV6-5 and TRBJ2-7, with TRBD2 matching 9 bases. Trimming at V came to 2 bases and at J to 6 bases, leaving 8 bases not matched to a gene. The CDR3 is 15 residues long. Germline lookup yields CDR1 MNHEY and CDR2 SVGAGI. CDR3 sequence reads: CASSYDRLAGSEQYF. In nucleotides, the CDR3 is TGTGCCAGCAGTTACGATCGCCTAGCGGGGAGCGAGCAGTACTTC.

V usage is TRBV11-2 and J usage is TRBJ1-2; the D is unclear. This CDR3 comprises 14 residues. Trimming removed 1 base at V and 2 bases at J, with 8 bases between. Per the germline V gene, CDR1 is SGHAT and CDR2 is FQNNGV. The CDR3 coding sequence is TGTGCCAGCAGCTTAGCGGCGGCGAACTATGGCTACACCTTC. Its translation is CASSLAAANYGYTF.

This chain uses TRBV29-1 with TRBJ2-1, with D possibly TRBD1 on 5 matching bases. V was clipped by 5 bases and J by 9 bases, with 14 bases between them. The germline V gene has CDR1 SQVTM and CDR2 ANQGSEA. There are 12 residues in the CDR3. The CDR3 coding sequence is TGCAGCGTTAATGAAGGGGCTATTGAGCAGTTCTTC. It is translated as CSVNEGAIEQFF.

The chain combines TRBV11-2 with TRBJ1-1; tentative D call: TRBD1 (6 bases). Germline V gene sequence: CDR1 SGHAT, CDR2 FQNNGV. V was pared by 3 bases and J by 8 bases, with 13 bases between. This CDR3 region has 13 residues. The CDR3 DNA reads as TGTGCCAGCAGCTTCCCGGACAGAAGAGAAGCTTTCTTT. This translates into CASSFPDRREAFF.

The rearrangement joins TRBV21-1 to TRBJ1-6; TRBD1, the table's D call, lacks a check against the DNA. TRBV21-1 is a listed pseudogene. The CDR3 runs 15 residues. CDR3 DNA sequence: TGTGCCAGCAGCAAATTGAACAGGGACGGATCACCCCTCCACTTT. This gives the protein CASSKLNRDGSPLHF.

This rearrangement joins TRBV19 to TRBJ1-4; 9 positions match TRBD1. The CDR3 contains 17 residues. V lost 5 bases and J lost 4; bases outside the gene matches: 11. Germline CDR1 is LNHDA and CDR2 is SQIVND (reference sequence). CDR3 nucleotides: TGTGCCAGTAGTTCCCAGCCACCGGGACAGGGTAATGAAAAACTGTTTTTT. Encoded protein: CASSSQPPGQGNEKLFF.

This clone was observed once. The gene calls are TRBV20-1 and TRBJ1-1; 7 bases agree with TRBD1. V was clipped by 5 bases and J by 5 bases; unmatched bases: 5. This CDR3 is built from 12 residues. Germline V gene lookup returns CDR1 DFQATT and CDR2 SNEGSKA (reference sequence). The CDR3 region has the DNA TGCAGTGCTTGTGACAGGGAAACTGAAGCTTTCTTT. Translating gives CSACDRETEAFF.

V usage is TRBV7-2 and J usage is TRBJ2-1, with TRBD2 identical over 11 bases. The CDR3 is 16 amino acids. Germline loops: CDR1 SGHTA, CDR2 FQGNSA. The V segment lost 1 base and the J segment 4 bases; nucleotides outside the gene matches: 3. CDR3 protein: CASSLGRTSGYNEQFF. The CDR3 DNA sequence: TGTGCCAGCAGCTTAGGTAGGACTAGCGGGTACAATGAGCAGTTCTTC.

DNA for the CDR3: TGTGCCTGGACCCCGGACAGGGTCTACTACGAGCAGTACTTC. Protein product: CAWTPDRVYYEQYF. This chain uses TRBV30 with TRBJ2-7, with 8 bases that match TRBD1. Trimming at V came to 4 bases and at J to 3 bases, leaving 8 bases not matched to a gene. Germline V gives CDR1 GTSNPN, CDR2 SVGIG (reference sequence). The CDR3 has 14 residues.

This clone was seen just once. The chain uses TRBV7-2 and TRBJ2-6; D ambiguous. Trimming removed 4 bases from V and 1 base from J, with 5 bases in between. Germline CDR1 is SGHTA and CDR2 is FQGNSA. The CDR3 contains 14 residues. CDR3 residues: CASSSYSGANVLTF. Here the CDR3 DNA reads TGTGCCAGCAGCTCTTATTCTGGGGCCAACGTCCTGACTTTC.

The chain joins TRBV24-1 to TRBJ2-1; weak D call: TRBD1 (5 bases). V was clipped by 4 bases and J by 7 bases, with 16 bases between them. In germline, CDR1 is KGHDR, CDR2 SFDVKD. CDR3 length: 15 amino acids. The CDR3 sequence is CATSDPQGPWNEQFF. For the CDR3, the DNA is TGTGCCACCAGTGACCCGCAGGGTCCGTGGAATGAGCAGTTCTTC.

The chain joins TRBV4-1 to TRBJ2-2; 10 nucleotides match TRBD2. Germline CDR1 is MGHRA and CDR2 is YSYEKL. CDR3 size: 18 residues. J was trimmed by 5 bases and V by 1 base; bases with no gene match: 10. CDR3 nucleotide sequence: TGCGCCAGCAGCCAAGGGAGGGTCTTAGCGGGAGGTACCGGGGAGCTGTTTTTT. Protein sequence: CASSQGRVLAGGTGELFF.

This clone was seen a few times. This rearrangement joins TRBV3-1 (or the pseudogene TRBV3-2) to TRBJ1-2; D possibly corresponds to TRBD1 (5 bases). Germline V gene sequence: CDR1 LGHDT, CDR2 YNNKEL (reference sequence). The CDR3 sequence is 15 residues long. V shed 1 base and J shed 4 bases, with 13 bases lying between them. The DNA of the CDR3 is TGTGCCAGCAGCCAAGGGGGGATGGGGGGCTATGGCTACACCTTC. Translation gives CASSQGGMGGYGYTF.

The J gene is TRBJ1-6, the V gene TRBV6-2 or TRBV6-3; 9 nucleotides align to TRBD1. In germline, CDR1 is MNHEY, CDR2 SVGEGT. J lost 7 bases, V lost 5 bases, and 6 bases had no gene match. The CDR3 length is 15 residues. The CDR3 nucleotides read TGTGCCAGCAGTCCCCGGGACAGGGTGAATTCACCCCTCCACTTT. Translating gives CASSPRDRVNSPLHF.

The genes are TRBV23-1 and TRBJ1-2; the match to TRBD1 covers 9 bases. TRBV23-1 is recorded as an ORF, its role being uncertain. The CDR3 length is 17 residues. Unmatched junction bases numbered 10, after V lost 1 base and J lost 4 bases. The CDR3 spells CASSQWRDRDESYGYTF. CDR3 in DNA: TGCGCCAGCAGTCAATGGAGGGACAGGGACGAAAGCTATGGCTACACCTTC.

The V call is TRBV3-1 (or the pseudogene TRBV3-2), the J call TRBJ2-3, with D tentatively TRBD1 (5 bases). Germline V CDR1 and CDR2: LGHDT, YNNKEL (reference sequence). There are 17 residues in the CDR3. Trimming removed 3 bases from V and 0 bases from J, with 16 bases in between. The CDR3 DNA reads as TGTGCCAGCAGCCAGATGTCAAGTGGGGCTAGCACAGATACGCAGTATTTT. Translating it yields CASSQMSSGASTDTQYF.

The CDR3 DNA reads TGCGCCAGCAGCCAAGCAAAGACCGGGACTGCATACGAGCAGTACTTC. Its protein is CASSQAKTGTAYEQYF. The chain combines TRBV4-3 with TRBJ2-7; D possibly corresponds to TRBD2 (6 bases). CDR3 length equals 16 residues. V shed 1 base and J shed 4 bases, with 17 bases lying between them. The germline CDR1 and CDR2 sequences are LGHNA and YSLEER.

The rearrangement uses TRBV28 and TRBJ1-3; 7 bases agree with TRBD1. The CDR3 length is 15 residues. CDR1 is MDHEN, CDR2 SYDVKM, per germline. V trimming: 5 bases; J trimming: 3 bases; junction bases outside the gene matches: 7. CDR3 sequence: CASSTNRGSGNTIYF. The DNA for the CDR3 is TGTGCCAGCAGTACTAACAGGGGTAGTGGAAACACCATATATTTT. Full variable domain (remainder filled in from reference TRBV28 and TRBJ1-3): DVKVTQSSRYLVKRTGEKVFLECVQDMDHENMFWYRQDPGLGLRLIYFSYDVKMKEKGDIPEGYSVSREKKERFSLILESASTNQTSMYLCASSTNRGSGNTIYFGEGSWLTVV.

The sample holds a few counts of this clone. This sequence joins TRBV6-5 and TRBJ1-1, with unresolved D. The germline V gene has CDR1 MNHEY and CDR2 SVGAGI. V lost 5 bases to trimming and J lost 5 bases, with 9 bases between them. The CDR3 contains 12 residues. Here the CDR3 DNA reads TGTGCCAGCAGTAACGCTAGAACTGAAGCTTTCTTT. Protein: CASSNARTEAFF.

CDR3 bases: TGCGCCAGCAGCCAAGGAGGCGGGAGGGCCCTGTCCGAGCAGTACTTC. This codes for CASSQGGGRALSEQYF. The V and J genes are TRBV4-1 and TRBJ2-7; 9 bases are shared with TRBD2. V lost 1 base to trimming and J lost 6 bases; unmatched junction nucleotides: 10. Germline loops: CDR1 MGHRA, CDR2 YSYEKL. The CDR3 is made up of 16 amino acids.

The CDR3 protein is CASSRTSDSYEQYF. The CDR3 coding sequence is TGTGCCAGCAGCCGTACTAGCGACTCCTACGAGCAGTACTTC. The chain joins TRBV14 to TRBJ2-7, with 7 nucleotides matching TRBD2. J was trimmed by 0 bases and V by 4 bases; bases with no gene match: 3. The V gene's germline CDR1 is SGHDN and CDR2 FVKESK. The CDR3 is 14 residues long.

The genes are TRBV19 and TRBJ1-3; 10 nucleotides align to TRBD1. Germline lookup yields CDR1 LNHDA and CDR2 SQIVND (reference sequence). This CDR3 comprises 16 residues. The V and J ends lost 5 bases and 2 bases, in that order; junction bases with no gene match: 6. In DNA, the CDR3 is TGTGCCAGTAGTTTAACTGGGACAGGGGCTGGAAACACCATATATTTT. Translating it yields CASSLTGTGAGNTIYF.

The rearrangement uses TRBV19 and TRBJ1-5, with 9 nucleotides matching TRBD1. The CDR3 totals 16 residues. Looked up from germline, CDR1 is LNHDA and CDR2 is SQIVND (reference sequence). Losses at the gene ends were 4 bases for V and 2 bases for J; bases not matched to a gene: 6. The CDR3 DNA reads TGTGCCAGTAGTAAACACCGGGACAGGGGCAATCAGCCCCAGCATTTT. Its translation is CASSKHRDRGNQPQHF.

V and J are TRBV7-2 and TRBJ1-1, with 8 positions matching TRBD1. The V gene end was trimmed by 6 bases and the J gene end by 3 bases; junction bases not matched to a gene: 3. The CDR3 has 13 residues. Germline V CDR1 and CDR2: SGHTA, FQGNSA. In DNA form, the CDR3 reads TGTGCCAGCAGGCTGGACAGGGACACTGAAGCTTTCTTT. Translation: CASRLDRDTEAFF.

The chain is built from TRBV2 and TRBJ2-1, with 7 bases identical to TRBD2. CDR1 and CDR2 from the germline V gene are SNHLY and FYNNEI. V was pared by 6 bases and J by 0 bases, with 5 bases of the junction left unmatched. The CDR3 covers 15 residues. The CDR3 nucleotides are TGTGCCAGCAGCGTCGGGGGGAGCTCCTACAATGAGCAGTTCTTC. This translates into CASSVGGSSYNEQFF.

The chain couples TRBV28 to TRBJ2-1, with 14 positions matching TRBD2. This CDR3 has 14 amino acids. Germline trimming cut 10 bases from V and 9 bases from J; bases unmatched to any gene: 8. CDR1 and CDR2 (germline): MDHEN, SYDVKM. DNA for the CDR3: TGTGCCATTGGGACTAGCGGGAGTCTAAGTGAGCAGTTCTTC. The encoded protein is CAIGTSGSLSEQFF.